These 2 T cell receptor beta chains share one sample of origin, sequenced in a study of shared clonotypes between healthy human individuals. Profiling relied on immunoSEQ multiplex PCR, and the TCRdb table lists in-frame clones only, not all of them. This table has roughly 550,000 clones, just under 97% appearing once. Terminally differentiated effector memory CD45RA+ cells were excluded from the naive CD8 cells, which were CD45RO-negative and positively selected for CCR7. Source material: naive CD8+ T cells sorted from blood. The receptors come from a woman aged 25 to 45 in good health.

Notes on this clone: The same CDR3 arises from other DNA sequences in this sample as well. The CDR3 nucleotides read TGTGCCAGCAGTGAAGGGGGGAATGAGCAGTTCTTC. This sequence encodes CASSEGGNEQFF. This chain links TRBV2 with TRBJ2-1; D is perhaps TRBD1 or TRBD2 (5 bases each). This CDR3 comprises 12 residues. The ends were cut back, 1 base at V and 7 bases at J, with 5 bases in the middle. Germline CDR1 is SNHLY and CDR2 is FYNNEI.

As DNA, the CDR3 is TGTGCCAGCAGCCATCCCCCGGGACAGGGCAACAATGAGCAGTTCTTC. Encoded protein: CASSHPPGQGNNEQFF. The V and J genes are TRBV6-6 and TRBJ2-1; 9 nucleotides agree with TRBD1. Germline trimming cut 6 bases from V and 5 bases from J; bases unmatched to any gene: 11. This CDR3 comprises 16 residues. Per germline, CDR1 MNHNY and CDR2 SVGAGI (reference sequence).